A selection of T cell receptor beta chains follows, all from one sample in a study of blood T cells in healthy people across ages. TCRdb passed the 5' RACE reads through MiXCR, listing each CDR3 protein once. The data contain around 650,000 distinct CDR3 sequences, over 40% of them singletons. The source material was blood. These receptors were obtained from a man at least 80 years old in good health. Each CDR3 is given with its conserved first and last residue. The D gene is left open where the match is weak. A clone size is listed for some rows: how often the clone was seen (once, few, many), or a class if it is expanded.

j_call clone_size d_call v_call cdr3_nt cdr3_aa
TRBJ2-1 . . TRBV3-1 TGTGCCAGCAGCCAAGATTTCGTAACAACAGGGCAGTTCTTC CASSQDFVTTGQFF
TRBJ2-3 . . TRBV12-3/TRBV12-4 TGTGCCAGCAGTTTACGGGCCTCTCGGGCAGATACGCAGTATTTT CASSLRASRADTQYF
TRBJ2-7 few TRBD2 TRBV28 TGTGCCAGCAGTTTAGTGCGGGAGTGGGGTGAGCAGTACTTC CASSLVREWGEQYF
TRBJ1-2 few . TRBV6-5 TGTGCCAGCAGTTACGTTTCAAGGGAAAAGAACTATGGCTACACCTTC CASSYVSREKNYGYTF
TRBJ1-6 once TRBD1 TRBV27 TGTGCCAGCAGTAAAAGGACAGGGGGTTCCAATTCACCCCTCCACTTT CASSKRTGGSNSPLHF
TRBJ2-3 . TRBD2 TRBV20-1 TGCAGTGCTAGAGATCTCCGGCTAGCGGGTTCCACAGATACGCAGTATTTT CSARDLRLAGSTDTQYF
TRBJ2-7 . . TRBV25-1 TGTGCCAGCAGTGAATCAGGCAGGGGTTACTACAATGAGCAGTACTTC CASSESGRGYYNEQYF
TRBJ2-4 . . TRBV5-8 TGTGCCAGCAGAGACGGACTGACGCTAGCCAAAAACATTCAGTACTTC CASRDGLTLAKNIQYF
TRBJ1-2 . TRBD1 TRBV6-2/TRBV6-3 TGTGCCAGCAGCACCGGGACAGGGTATCTTATTGCTGGCTACACCTTC CASSTGTGYLIAGYTF
TRBJ2-3 many TRBD1 TRBV6-5 TGTGCCAGCAGTCTCAATGACAGGGCGGCAGATACGCAGTATTTT CASSLNDRAADTQYF
TRBJ2-7 . . TRBV6-1 TGTGCCAGCAGTGAAGGTGGGGGACCTTACGAGCAGTACTTC CASSEGGGPYEQYF
TRBJ2-2 . . TRBV5-1 TGCGCCAGCAGACTCCTCGCGGGGCCGACAAACGGGGAGCTGTTTTTT CASRLLAGPTNGELFF
TRBJ2-3 . TRBD1 TRBV9 TGTGCCAGCAGCGCCGGGACAGGGACCACAGATACGCAGTATTTT CASSAGTGTTDTQYF
TRBJ2-4 . TRBD1 TRBV10-3 TGTGCCATCAGTGCGGCCGGGACAGGGGGTCGTAACATTCAGTACTTC CAISAAGTGGRNIQYF
TRBJ2-6 . TRBD2 TRBV7-8 TGTGCCAGCAGCCCGAGGGGACTACCCGACTCTGGGGCCAGCGTCCTGACTTTC CASSPRGLPDSGASVLTF
TRBJ1-5 many . TRBV20-1 TGCAGTGCTAGCTTGGATAGTAGCAATCAGCCCCAGCATTTT CSASLDSSNQPQHF
TRBJ2-7 . TRBD2 TRBV10-1 TGCACCAGCGGGAGCGGGATCTACAATGAGCAGTACTTC CTSGSGIYNEQYF
TRBJ2-1 . . TRBV29-1 TGCAGCGTTGAGGGGTATAACTCGAATGAGCAGTTCTTC CSVEGYNSNEQFF
TRBJ1-2 . . TRBV10-2 TGCGCCAGCGGGGGCAAAAACTATGGCTACACCTTC CASGGKNYGYTF
TRBJ1-4 . . TRBV9 TGTGCCAGCAGCGTGGGGAACTTGGGGGGAACTGATGAAAAACTGTTTTTT CASSVGNLGGTDEKLFF
TRBJ2-1 few . TRBV6-2/TRBV6-3 TGTGCCAGCAGTTACGGGAGTAGCGGCAATGAGCAGTTCTTC CASSYGSSGNEQFF
TRBJ2-1 few . TRBV11-2 TGTGCCAGCAGCTTAGAAGGGGGACAATACAATGAGCAGTTCTTC CASSLEGGQYNEQFF
TRBJ1-5 . . TRBV5-5 TGTGTCAGCAGCCAAGACAGGAGCAATCAGCCCCAGCATTTT CVSSQDRSNQPQHF
TRBJ2-3 few . TRBV9 TGTGCCAGCAGCCCCAGAGGTGAGGGAGGCCTCACAGATACGCAGTATTTT CASSPRGEGGLTDTQYF
TRBJ2-7 few TRBD2 TRBV27 TGTGCCAGCAGTGCCCGACTAGCGGGACGGAACGAGCAGTACTTC CASSARLAGRNEQYF
TRBJ1-2 . TRBD1 TRBV7-2 TGTGCCAGCAGCTTAGACAGGGGGAAGGTTGGCTACACCTTC CASSLDRGKVGYTF
TRBJ1-1 . . TRBV3-1 TGTGCCAGCAGCCAAGTCTCCAGAGGCTTCGGTGAAGCTTTCTTT CASSQVSRGFGEAFF
TRBJ1-1 . . TRBV28 TGTGCCAGCAGAAGACGGCCGCCCACTGAAGCTTTCTTT CASRRRPPTEAFF
TRBJ1-2 . TRBD1 TRBV14 TGTGCCAGCAGCCAAAAGTCCGGACAGGGGGCGTATGGCTACACCTTC CASSQKSGQGAYGYTF
TRBJ2-5 . . TRBV6-2/TRBV6-3 TGTGCCAGCAGTTCCCCTTGGACCCAGTACTTC CASSSPWTQYF
TRBJ2-1 . TRBD2 TRBV2 TGTGCCAGCAGTGCCGCTAGCGGGGGGGCAAGCGAGCAGTTCTTC CASSAASGGASEQFF
TRBJ2-3 . . TRBV2 TGTGCCAGCAGTGACAAACAGATCACAGATACGCAGTATTTT CASSDKQITDTQYF
TRBJ2-1 . . TRBV28 TGTGCCAGCAGTTATACGACCACGGGGGCGACATTAAGCTCCTACAATGAGCAGTTCTTC CASSYTTTGATLSSYNEQFF
TRBJ2-5 . TRBD2 TRBV7-9 TGTGCCAGCAGCCTCCCCCAGCGGGGGCAAGAGACCCAGTACTTC CASSLPQRGQETQYF
TRBJ1-1 many TRBD1 TRBV20-1 TGCAGTGCTAGAGTCGACAGGGGAGGACCTGAAGCTTTCTTT CSARVDRGGPEAFF
TRBJ2-3 . TRBD1 TRBV6-5 TGTGCCAGCAGTTATACCGGGACAGGGCCGAGTAAGCAGTATTTT CASSYTGTGPSKQYF
TRBJ2-1 . . TRBV20-1 TGCAGTGCTAGAGAAATGGGGCGCCGGGGCAATGAGCAGTTCTTC CSAREMGRRGNEQFF
TRBJ2-2 . . TRBV27 TGTGCCAGCAGTTATATGCGGGGCTCCGGGGAGCTGTTTTTT CASSYMRGSGELFF
TRBJ2-4 once . TRBV20-1 TGCAGTGCTAGGGGAGGGGGAGCCAAAAACATTCAGTACTTC CSARGGGAKNIQYF
TRBJ2-3 . TRBD2 TRBV10-1 TGCGCCAGCAGCCGGGCAGCGGGGGCCACAGATACGCAGTATTTT CASSRAAGATDTQYF
TRBJ2-1 . TRBD1 TRBV6-2/TRBV6-3 TGTGCCAGCAGTAAACGGACAGGGGGGGAGACCCAGTTCTTC CASSKRTGGETQFF
TRBJ2-1 few . TRBV2 TGTGCCAGAGACGGGTACAATGAGCAGTTCTTC CARDGYNEQFF
TRBJ2-7 . . TRBV6-6 TGTGCCAGCAGTACCAGCAGGGATTTCTCCTACGAGCAGTACTTC CASSTSRDFSYEQYF
TRBJ2-5 many . TRBV28 TGTGCCAGCAGTTTAAGGTCCCCAGAGACCCAGTACTTC CASSLRSPETQYF
TRBJ2-3 . . TRBV9 TGTGCCAGCAGCGTCATAGGGGGAGGGGGTTCAGATACGCAGTATTTT CASSVIGGGGSDTQYF
TRBJ2-7 few TRBD2 TRBV20-1 TGCAGTGCTAGGGGGGCAGCGGGAGGATTCAGGCACGAGCAGTACTTC CSARGAAGGFRHEQYF
TRBJ1-5 . . TRBV7-2 TGTGCCAGCAGCTTAGCACGACAGGCTCCAAATAGCAATCAGCCCCAGCATTTT CASSLARQAPNSNQPQHF
TRBJ2-1 . . TRBV2 TGTGCCAGCAGTGAAGCGAACCAGGTGGGTGAGCAGTTCTTC CASSEANQVGEQFF
TRBJ2-7 . . TRBV24-1 TGTGCCACCAGTCCGGGAGAATCCTACAATGAGCAGTACTTC CATSPGESYNEQYF
TRBJ2-3 . TRBD2 TRBV29-1 TGCAGCGTGCGAAGCGGGAACCCTACAGATGCGCAGTATTTT CSVRSGNPTDAQYF
TRBJ2-3 many . TRBV7-3 TGTGCCAGCAGCTTAATCCCAGGGGATACGCAGTATTTT CASSLIPGDTQYF
TRBJ2-5 . . TRBV3-1 TGTGCCAGCAGCCAAGATCCACAGGTGGGGGAGACCCAGTACTTC CASSQDPQVGETQYF
TRBJ1-5 many . TRBV20-1 TGCAGTTACGGGAAGGGTTATCAGCCCCAGCATTTT CSYGKGYQPQHF
TRBJ2-5 . TRBD2 TRBV10-3 TGTGCCATCGGTGGGGTAGCGGGGGGGCAAGAGACCCAGTACTTC CAIGGVAGGQETQYF